These T cell receptor beta chains were read from a single sample in a study. TCRdb re-called the 5' RACE reads through MiXCR, storing one row per CDR3 protein. The sample carries 50,000 to 65,000 distinct CDR3 sequences, 28% recorded once. The specimen was tumor-infiltrating memory CD4+ T cells sorted from the breast tumor. Receptors originate from a female donor with breast cancer. The CDR3 runs from the conserved cysteine through the conserved F or W. D genes are given only for firm matches. Size is omitted from some rows. Given values are once, few, many or a class for expanded clones.

d_call j_call clone_size v_call cdr3_aa cdr3_nt
NA TRBJ1-5 few TRBV24-1 CATSVRGGSNQPQHF TGTGCCACCAGTGTACGGGGGGGTAGCAATCAGCCCCAGCATTTT
NA TRBJ2-7 few TRBV6-2/TRBV6-3 CASFDFSYEQYF TGTGCCAGCTTCGACTTTTCCTACGAGCAGTACTTC
NA TRBJ2-7 NA TRBV20-1 CSARDLSGSQATYEQYF TGCAGTGCTAGAGATTTGAGCGGAAGCCAAGCAACCTACGAGCAGTACTTC
NA TRBJ2-2 few TRBV7-2 CASALKWGTGELFF TGTGCCAGCGCACTTAAGTGGGGCACCGGGGAGCTGTTTTTT
TRBD1 TRBJ2-1 many TRBV20-1 CSASPQGQGKGYEQFF TGCAGTGCTAGCCCCCAGGGACAGGGCAAGGGGTATGAGCAGTTCTTC
NA TRBJ2-2 many TRBV5-1 CASSLAEDTVANTGELFF TGCGCCAGCAGCTTAGCTGAGGACACCGTCGCGAACACCGGGGAGCTGTTTTTT
NA TRBJ2-5 few TRBV5-1 CASSTGTGRREETQYF TGCGCCAGCAGCACAGGAACGGGACGGAGAGAAGAGACCCAGTACTTC
NA TRBJ2-3 few TRBV11-3 CASSTTAADTQYF TGTGCCAGCAGCACGACTGCGGCAGATACGCAGTATTTT
NA TRBJ2-4 NA TRBV9 CASSVGVYGIQYF TGTGCCAGCAGCGTAGGGGTGTATGGCATTCAGTACTTC
NA TRBJ2-2 NA TRBV2 CASNGQNTGELFF TGTGCCAGCAATGGCCAGAACACCGGGGAGCTGTTTTTT
NA TRBJ2-3 few TRBV6-2/TRBV6-3 CARKSPSADTQYF TGTGCCAGAAAATCGCCTAGCGCAGATACGCAGTATTTT
NA TRBJ1-4 NA TRBV5-1 CASRVGLNGKLFF TGCGCCAGCAGGGTCGGCCTAAATGGAAAACTGTTTTTT
TRBD2 TRBJ2-3 NA TRBV24-1 CATSDRLAVTDTQYF TGTGCCACCAGTGACCGACTAGCGGTCACAGATACGCAGTATTTT
NA TRBJ2-2 NA TRBV7-3 CASSLTTDLTGELLF TGTGCCAGCAGCTTAACGACAGACTTAACCGGGGAGCTGCTTTTT
NA TRBJ1-5 NA TRBV6-5 CASRGRGGNQPQHF TGTGCCAGCAGGGGACGGGGCGGGAATCAGCCCCAGCATTTT
NA TRBJ2-1 NA TRBV24-1 CATSDWTSGSDDEQFF TGTGCCACCAGTGATTGGACATCCGGGAGTGATGATGAGCAGTTCTTC
NA TRBJ1-1 NA TRBV20-1 CSASKQTGDLLMNTEAFF TGCAGTGCTAGTAAGCAGACAGGTGACCTCCTTATGAACACTGAAGCTTTCTTT
NA TRBJ1-1 few TRBV7-2 CASSLGLLNTEAFF TGTGCCAGCAGCTTAGGGTTACTGAACACTGAAGCTTTCTTT
TRBD1 TRBJ1-2 NA TRBV5-1 CASRSYRGQQGYTF TGCGCCAGCAGAAGTTACAGGGGGCAGCAAGGCTACACCTTC
NA TRBJ1-1 NA TRBV30 CAWEDDNLEAFF TGTGCCTGGGAGGACGATAATCTTGAAGCTTTCTTT
NA TRBJ1-5 NA TRBV12-3/TRBV12-4 CASSPSTAPNQPQHF TGTGCCAGCAGTCCATCGACAGCTCCTAATCAGCCCCAGCATTTT
TRBD1 TRBJ1-6 NA TRBV5-1 CASSQERGRRGSPLHF TGCGCCAGCAGCCAAGAGAGGGGGCGCAGGGGATCACCCCTCCACTTT
NA TRBJ1-4 NA TRBV9 CASSEGNEKLFF TGTGCCAGCAGCGAGGGAAATGAAAAACTGTTTTTT
NA TRBJ2-2 few TRBV7-9 CASSLGPGELFF TGTGCCAGCAGCTTAGGGCCCGGGGAGCTGTTTTTT
TRBD1 TRBJ2-3 many TRBV7-3 CASSLNRGLSTDTQYF TGTGCCAGCAGCTTAAACAGGGGGCTCAGCACAGATACGCAGTATTTT
NA TRBJ2-3 NA TRBV7-2 CASSLFTDTQYF TGTGCCAGCAGCTTGTTTACAGATACGCAGTATTTT
NA TRBJ1-2 few TRBV15 CATSRDGTGRGNYGYTF TGTGCCACCAGCAGAGATGGAACGGGCCGAGGGAACTATGGCTACACCTTC
TRBD1 TRBJ1-1 NA TRBV28 CASISPQGARTEAFF TGTGCCAGCATTTCACCCCAGGGGGCGAGGACTGAAGCTTTCTTT
TRBD2 TRBJ2-5 few TRBV6-5 CAIRDGTTEETQYF TGTGCCATCAGGGACGGGACTACCGAAGAGACCCAGTACTTC
NA TRBJ1-1 NA TRBV11-3 CASNRYTEAFF TGTGCCAGCAACCGTTACACTGAAGCTTTCTTT
NA TRBJ1-2 few TRBV5-1 CASSLTVENYGYTF TGCGCCAGCAGCTTGACCGTAGAGAACTATGGCTACACCTTC
NA TRBJ2-2 few TRBV7-2 CASSFFDPDQELFF TGTGCCAGCAGCTTCTTTGACCCCGACCAGGAGCTGTTTTTT
TRBD2 TRBJ2-1 few TRBV4-2 CASSQYSGSNMDEQFF TGTGCCAGCAGCCAATATAGCGGGAGTAATATGGATGAGCAGTTCTTC
TRBD1 TRBJ1-2 medium-sized TRBV20-1 CSARNTGGTSGYTF TGCAGTGCCAGGAATACAGGGGGCACGAGTGGCTACACCTTC
NA TRBJ2-7 few TRBV5-1 CASSLTGPPNEQYF TGCGCCAGCAGCTTGACAGGGCCCCCGAACGAGCAGTACTTC
TRBD2 TRBJ2-2 NA TRBV6-2/TRBV6-3 CASSYFLAGGTGELFF TGTGCCAGCAGTTACTTTCTAGCGGGAGGCACCGGGGAGCTGTTTTTT
NA TRBJ1-1 NA TRBV6-2/TRBV6-3 CASSKQGLNTEAFF TGTGCCAGCAGTAAACAGGGATTGAACACTGAAGCTTTCTTT
NA TRBJ1-3 few TRBV7-9 CASSSPAGNTIYF TGTGCCAGCAGCTCCCCTGCTGGAAACACCATATATTTT
TRBD2 TRBJ2-7 NA TRBV5-1 CASKVTSGGYEQYF TGCGCCAGCAAAGTGACTAGCGGGGGCTACGAGCAGTACTTC
NA TRBJ2-3 NA TRBV20-1 CSARDQAVTTDTQYF TGCAGTGCTAGAGATCAGGCGGTTACCACAGATACGCAGTATTTT
NA TRBJ1-3 few TRBV4-1 CASSQHDRRGSGNTIYF TGCGCCAGCAGCCAACACGATCGACGGGGCTCTGGAAACACCATATATTTT
NA TRBJ2-6 NA TRBV12-3/TRBV12-4 CASSLTHSGANVLTF TGTGCCAGCAGTTTAACCCACTCTGGGGCCAACGTCCTGACTTTC
TRBD1 TRBJ1-4 few TRBV6-5 CASSDGTGGNEKLFF TGTGCCAGCAGCGATGGGACAGGGGGAAATGAAAAACTGTTTTTT
NA TRBJ2-7 NA TRBV6-2/TRBV6-3 CASRSELNEQYF TGTGCCAGCAGGAGTGAGCTCAACGAGCAGTACTTC
NA TRBJ2-2 NA TRBV6-2/TRBV6-3 CASQDDGVTGELFF TGTGCCAGCCAAGACGACGGTGTCACCGGGGAGCTGTTTTTT
NA TRBJ1-1 NA TRBV6-6 CASSYEVETEAFF TGTGCCAGCAGTTACGAAGTGGAGACTGAAGCTTTCTTT
NA TRBJ2-3 NA TRBV7-2 CASSATDTQYF TGTGCCAGCAGCGCGACCGATACGCAGTATTTT
TRBD2 TRBJ2-5 NA TRBV7-8 CASLGGRETQYF TGTGCCAGCTTGGGAGGGAGGGAGACCCAGTACTTC
NA TRBJ1-6 many TRBV5-1 CASRDNLGSPLHF TGCGCCAGCAGGGACAATCTTGGTTCACCCCTCCACTTT
TRBD1 TRBJ1-1 NA TRBV20-1 CSASMSVAGGEAFF TGCAGTGCTAGTATGAGTGTGGCAGGGGGCGAAGCTTTCTTT
NA TRBJ2-7 once TRBV7-8 CASSATVSYEQYF TGTGCCAGCAGCGCGACAGTCTCCTACGAGCAGTACTTC
NA TRBJ2-1 NA TRBV12-3/TRBV12-4 CASSQTRANEQFF TGTGCCAGCAGCCAGACTAGAGCCAATGAGCAGTTCTTC
NA TRBJ1-6 NA TRBV5-1 CASRTANSPLHF TGCGCCAGCCGTACGGCCAATTCACCCCTCCACTTT
NA TRBJ1-3 NA TRBV11-3 CASSVDGGVGNTIYF TGTGCCAGCAGCGTTGACGGAGGAGTCGGAAACACCATATATTTT
TRBD1 TRBJ2-1 few TRBV6-6 CASSYQGQGNEQFF TGTGCCAGCAGTTACCAGGGACAGGGCAATGAGCAGTTCTTC
NA TRBJ2-4 few TRBV6-5 CASSYSSQGKNIQYF TGTGCCAGCAGTTACTCAAGTCAGGGGAAAAACATTCAGTACTTC
NA TRBJ2-7 NA TRBV10-3 CAIQQPPSYGQYF TGTGCCATCCAACAGCCTCCCTCCTACGGGCAGTACTTC
NA TRBJ1-6 NA TRBV7-3 CAIHRGENSPLHF TGTGCCATTCACCGAGGAGAAAATTCACCCCTCCACTTT
NA TRBJ2-5 many TRBV4-3 CASSQQGMETQYF TGCGCCAGCAGCCAACAGGGGATGGAGACCCAGTACTTC